Listed here are 14 T cell receptor beta chains from one sample, sequenced in a study of cytomegalovirus exposure and HLA in healthy donors. Primers included in the PCR were 60 Vbeta and 13 Jbeta primers. TCRdb keeps only in-frame clones here, not all; method: immunoSEQ multiplex PCR. The repertoire has around 200,000 clones, about three quarters of them found once; the top ten carry around 1.8%. The sequenced material came from PBMCs. Receptors originate from a young man in good health and CMV-seronegative.

The chain has TRBV7-9 and TRBJ2-5, with D maybe TRBD2 (6 bases). With 5 bases removed from V and 5 bases from J, the gap between germline ends came to 15 bases. The CDR3 extends over 14 amino acids. The germline CDR1 and CDR2 sequences are SEHNR and FQNEAQ (reference sequence). The CDR3 spells CASSLTGAEETQYF. For the CDR3, the DNA is TGTGCCAGCAGCCTCACGGGAGCGGAGGAGACCCAGTACTTC. Filled out from reference TRBV7-9 and TRBJ2-5, the complete variable domain reads DTGVSQNPRHKITKRGQNVTFRCDPISEHNRLYWYRQTLGQGPEFLTYFQNEAQLEKSRLLSDRFSAERPKGSFSTLEIQRTEQGDSAMYLCASSLTGAEETQYFGPGTRLLVL.

This rearrangement joins TRBV12-5 to TRBJ2-7; 13 bases match TRBD2. Germline V CDR1 and CDR2: LGHNT, FRNRAP. V dropped 4 bases and J dropped 5; count of bases not matched to a gene: 5. The CDR3 spans 15 residues. The CDR3 DNA reads TGTGCTAGTGGTTCTAGGGGACTAGCGGGGAACGAGCAGTACTTC. Translation gives CASGSRGLAGNEQYF.

The V gene is TRBV6-1, the J gene TRBJ2-1, with D hard to call. Germline CDR1 MNHNS, CDR2 SASEGT. With 1 base removed from V and 9 bases from J, the gap between germline ends came to 7 bases. This CDR3 comprises 12 residues. The CDR3 is CASSEVGVEQFF. In nucleotides, the CDR3 is TGTGCCAGCAGTGAAGTTGGAGTTGAGCAGTTCTTC.

The CDR3 spells CATSRDPSGSRYNEQFF. The CDR3 region has the DNA TGTGCCACCAGCAGAGATCCTAGCGGGTCCCGGTACAATGAGCAGTTCTTC. The V gene is TRBV15, the J gene TRBJ2-1; TRBD2 aligns across 8 bases. Germline assignment: CDR1 LNHNV and CDR2 YYDKDF (reference sequence). This CDR3 comprises 17 residues. With 0 bases clipped from V and 4 bases from J, the junction kept 8 bases outside the gene matches. The whole variable domain, remainder taken from reference TRBV15 and TRBJ2-1, is DAMVIQNPRYQVTQFGKPVTLSCSQTLNHNVMYWYQQKSSQAPKLLFHYYDKDFNNEADTPDNFQSRRPNTSFCFLDIRSPGLGDTAMYLCATSRDPSGSRYNEQFFGPGTRLTVL.

The sample holds a few counts of this clone. The rearrangement uses TRBV7-3 and TRBJ1-1; weak D call: TRBD1 (5 bases). The germline V gene has CDR1 SGHTA and CDR2 FQGTGA. CDR3 length equals 16 residues. Trimming pared 2 bases from V and 5 bases from J, leaving 18 bases between. The CDR3 here is CASSLYPDPGGTEAFF. In DNA form, the CDR3 reads TGTGCCAGCAGCTTATACCCCGACCCGGGGGGGACTGAAGCTTTCTTT.

The V gene is TRBV4-1, the J gene TRBJ2-5; 9 bases align to TRBD1. There are 16 residues in the CDR3. Germline-derived CDR1 and CDR2 are MGHRA and YSYEKL. V shed 3 bases, J shed 7 bases, and the junction held 12 bases outside the gene matches. The CDR3 DNA sequence: TGCGCCAGCAGCCACGTCCCGGGACAGGGTCCAGGGACCCAGTACTTC. Amino acids: CASSHVPGQGPGTQYF.

The sample holds a few counts of this clone. The chain recombines TRBV7-9 with TRBJ2-6; 15 nucleotides match TRBD2. Germline V lookup: CDR1 SEHNR, CDR2 FQNEAQ (reference sequence). This CDR3 comprises 17 residues. Written as DNA, the CDR3 is TGTTCCTCCCTCGGACTAGCGGGAGGGCCTGGGGCCAACGTCCTGACTTTC. It yields the protein CSSLGLAGGPGANVLTF.

In regard to this clone: No DNA is shown, since the ends of the CDR3 on it are uncertain; the CDR3 is the one TCRdb lists. The chain uses TRBV6-5 and TRBJ1-1. The CDR3 spans 15 residues, counting both ends. Germline V CDR1 and CDR2: MNHEY, SVGAGI. CDR3 sequence: CASSSSGLMNTEAFF.

The chain couples TRBV6-1 to TRBJ2-7, with D perhaps TRBD2 (6 bases). CDR1 is MNHNS and CDR2 is SASEGT in the germline V gene. Trimming left V 3 bases short and J 5 bases short, with 23 bases between. This CDR3 spans 17 amino acids. CDR3 bases: TGTGCCAGCAGTGAGGGGATTAGGAGGGCAGGGTCCCACGAGCAGTACTTC. Its translation: CASSEGIRRAGSHEQYF.

The genes are TRBV6-4 and TRBJ2-7; maybe TRBD1 (6 bases). The CDR3 sequence is 16 residues long. From germline, CDR1 is MRHNA and CDR2 SNTAGT. V lost 6 bases to trimming and J lost 0 bases, with 18 bases between them. Here the CDR3 DNA reads TGTGCCAGCAGGCAAAGCCGGGACACAGACTCCTACGAGCAGTACTTC. Encoded protein: CASRQSRDTDSYEQYF.

V gene TRBV6-4 combines with J gene TRBJ2-3; D possibly corresponds to TRBD2 (6 bases). V was cut by 2 bases and J by 4 bases, with 7 bases left in between. CDR3 length equals 13 residues. Germline V gene sequence: CDR1 MRHNA, CDR2 SNTAGT. The CDR3 coding sequence is TGTGCCAGCAGTGACGGGGGGTCAGATACGCAGTATTTT. It translates to CASSDGGSDTQYF.

This clone showed up just once. The junction does not match germline at one end; this may be a read error. V is TRBV5-6 and J is TRBJ2-7; 8 bases align to TRBD1. This CDR3 contains 13 residues. CDR1 SGHDT and CDR2 YYEEEE come from the germline V gene. CDR3 in amino acids: CASSFFLDRELLF. CDR3 bases: TGTGCCAGCAGCTTCTTCCTGGACAGGGAACTCTTATTC.

The chain joins TRBV25-1 to TRBJ2-7, with 7 bases fitting TRBD1. Germline CDR1 and CDR2: MGHDK and SYGVNS. The trim removed 5 bases at V and 2 bases at J, leaving 6 bases unmatched. This CDR3 has 14 residues. The CDR3 spells CASSNDRAAYEQYF. The DNA for the CDR3 is TGTGCCAGCAGTAATGACAGGGCGGCCTACGAGCAGTACTTC.

The chain joins TRBV6-6 to TRBJ2-1, with D unresolved. Per germline, CDR1 MNHNY and CDR2 SVGAGI (reference sequence). The CDR3 has 12 amino acids. Trimming took 5 bases from V and 7 from J, leaving 9 bases between them. The DNA of the CDR3 is TGTGCCAGCAGTATATCCTTTAATGAGCAGTTCTTC. Translation: CASSISFNEQFF.